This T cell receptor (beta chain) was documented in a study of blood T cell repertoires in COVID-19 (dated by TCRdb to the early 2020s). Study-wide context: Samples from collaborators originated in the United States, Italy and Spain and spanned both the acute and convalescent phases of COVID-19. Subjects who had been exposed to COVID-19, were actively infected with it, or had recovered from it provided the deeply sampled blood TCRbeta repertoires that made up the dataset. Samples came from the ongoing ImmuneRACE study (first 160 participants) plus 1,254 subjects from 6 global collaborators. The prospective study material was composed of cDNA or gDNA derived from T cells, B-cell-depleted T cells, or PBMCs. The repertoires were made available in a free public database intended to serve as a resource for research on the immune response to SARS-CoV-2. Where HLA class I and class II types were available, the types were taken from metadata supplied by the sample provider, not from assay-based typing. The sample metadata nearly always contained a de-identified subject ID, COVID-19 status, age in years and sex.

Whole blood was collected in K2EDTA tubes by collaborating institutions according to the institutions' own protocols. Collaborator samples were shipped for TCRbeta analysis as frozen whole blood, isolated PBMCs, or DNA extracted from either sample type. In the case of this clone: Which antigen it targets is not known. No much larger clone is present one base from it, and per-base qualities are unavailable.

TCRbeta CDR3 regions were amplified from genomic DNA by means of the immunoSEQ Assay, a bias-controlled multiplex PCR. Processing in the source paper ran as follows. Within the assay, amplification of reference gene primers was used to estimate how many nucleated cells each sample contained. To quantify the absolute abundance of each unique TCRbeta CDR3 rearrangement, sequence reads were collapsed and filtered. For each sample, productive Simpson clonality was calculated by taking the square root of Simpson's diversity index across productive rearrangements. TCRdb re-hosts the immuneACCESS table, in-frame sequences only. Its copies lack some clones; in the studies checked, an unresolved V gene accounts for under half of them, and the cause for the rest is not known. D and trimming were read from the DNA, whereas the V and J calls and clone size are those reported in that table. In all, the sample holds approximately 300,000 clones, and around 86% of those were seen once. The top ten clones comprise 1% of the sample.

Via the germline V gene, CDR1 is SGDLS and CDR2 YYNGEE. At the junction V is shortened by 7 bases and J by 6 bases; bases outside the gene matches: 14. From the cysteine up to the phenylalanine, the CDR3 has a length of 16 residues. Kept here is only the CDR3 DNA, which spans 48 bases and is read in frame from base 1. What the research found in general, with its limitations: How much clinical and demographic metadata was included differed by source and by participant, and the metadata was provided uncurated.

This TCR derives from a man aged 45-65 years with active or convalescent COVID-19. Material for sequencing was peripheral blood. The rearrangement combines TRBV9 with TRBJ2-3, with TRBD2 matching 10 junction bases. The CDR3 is CASAFTPLAGADTQYF. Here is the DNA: TGTGCCAGCGCCTTCACGCCCCTAGCGGGGGCGGATACGCAGTATTTT. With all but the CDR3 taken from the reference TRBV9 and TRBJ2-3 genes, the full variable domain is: DSGVTQTPKHLITATGQRVTLRCSPRSGDLSVYWYQQSLDQGLQFLIQYYNGEERAKGNILERFSAQQFPDLHSELNLSSLELGDSALYFCASAFTPLAGADTQYFGPGTRLTVL.